Listed here are 5 T cell receptor beta chains from one sample, sequenced in a study of blood T cell repertoires in COVID-19. Clones were sequenced by immunoSEQ multiplex PCR, and TCRdb holds only the in-frame ones, with some missing. This sample has 250,000 to 300,000 clones, with about nine tenths found just once. The source material was PBMCs or T cells enriched from blood (not recorded which). The source of these receptors is a woman aged 60-75 years who had recovered from COVID-19.

This chain joins TRBV2 and TRBJ1-1, with D tentatively TRBD1 (5 bases). In germline, CDR1 is SNHLY, CDR2 FYNNEI. Trimming cost V 3 bases and J 1 base, with 9 bases left between them. There are 14 residues in the CDR3. CDR3 amino acids: CASSDKDTNTEAFF. In nucleotides, the CDR3 is TGTGCCAGCAGTGATAAGGACACGAACACTGAAGCTTTCTTT.

This chain links TRBV14 with TRBJ1-6; D uncertain. Germline V gives CDR1 SGHDN, CDR2 FVKESK. V was clipped by 3 bases and J by 8 bases, with 8 bases between them. The CDR3 is 13 amino acids. The CDR3 region has the DNA TGTGCCAGCAGCCAGCAACGGGATTCACCCCTCCACTTT. Amino acids: CASSQQRDSPLHF.

This rearrangement joins TRBV7-9 to TRBJ1-6; D might be TRBD1 (6 bases). Germline CDR1 reads SEHNR; CDR2 reads FQNEAQ (reference sequence). Trimming took 5 bases from V and 10 from J, leaving 9 bases between them. The CDR3 spans 12 residues. Written as DNA, the CDR3 is TGTGCCAGCAGCCAGGGGCAATCACCCCTCCACTTT. Translated: CASSQGQSPLHF.

In its sample, this clone was seen once. The chain links TRBV29-1 to TRBJ2-3; 9 positions match TRBD1. The germline V gene has CDR1 SQVTM and CDR2 ANQGSEA. The CDR3 is 14 residues long. V gave up 4 bases and J gave up 2 bases; unmatched junction bases: 4. The CDR3 DNA reads TGCAGCGTTGTCAGGGACAGGGTCACAGATACGCAGTATTTT. Protein: CSVVRDRVTDTQYF.

The CDR3 is CASSYRAEITEAFF. The CDR3 DNA reads TGTGCCAGCTCCTACAGGGCCGAAATCACTGAAGCTTTCTTT. The chain carries TRBV19 and TRBJ1-1, with D possibly matching TRBD1 (6 bases). Germline assignment: CDR1 LNHDA and CDR2 SQIVND (reference sequence). This CDR3 spans 14 amino acids. Between the trimmed V and J ends, which lost 9 bases and 4 bases, there was a span of 18 bases.